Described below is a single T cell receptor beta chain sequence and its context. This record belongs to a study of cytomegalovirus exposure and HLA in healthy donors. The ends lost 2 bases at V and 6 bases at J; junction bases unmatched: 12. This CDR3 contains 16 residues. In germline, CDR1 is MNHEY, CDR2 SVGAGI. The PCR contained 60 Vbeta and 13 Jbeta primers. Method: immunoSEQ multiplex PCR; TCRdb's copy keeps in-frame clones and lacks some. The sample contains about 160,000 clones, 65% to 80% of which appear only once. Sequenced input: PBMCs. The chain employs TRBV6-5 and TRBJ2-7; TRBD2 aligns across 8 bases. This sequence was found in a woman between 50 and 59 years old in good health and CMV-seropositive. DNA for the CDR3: TGTGCCAGCAGTTACCCCGGTCTGGGCCGGGGGGGCGAGCAGTACTTC. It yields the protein CASSYPGLGRGGEQYF.